These 21 T cell receptor beta chains were sequenced from one sample in a study of T cells after yellow fever vaccination. TCRdb re-analysed the 5' RACE reads in MiXCR, keeping a single row per CDR3 protein. The sample lists about 32,000 distinct CDR3 sequences, 6.5% to 8% seen once, with about 20% in the top ten. The sequencing used PBMCs, either bulk or a sorted T-cell subset (CD4+, CD8+, memory, or dextramer-sorted; not recorded which), collected on the day of the first yellow fever vaccination. The receptors come from a man younger than 30 who received the YFV17D yellow fever vaccine.

The chain couples TRBV4-3 to TRBJ2-5; 7 positions match TRBD2. Unmatched junction bases numbered 9, after V lost 4 bases and J lost 13 bases. Germline lookup yields CDR1 LGHNA and CDR2 YSLEER. The CDR3 runs to 12 residues. The CDR3 region is CASSPRDSGGYF. CDR3 nucleotides: TGCGCCAGCAGCCCCCGGGACTCGGGGGGGTACTTC.

This clonotype was seen repeatedly, ten times or more. The J gene is TRBJ2-7, the V gene TRBV27; 7 nucleotides agree with TRBD2. This CDR3 has 15 amino acids. CDR1 is MNHEY and CDR2 is SMNVEV in the germline V gene (reference sequence). V lost 2 bases, J lost 8 bases, and 12 bases stayed unmatched. The DNA of the CDR3 is TGTGCCAGCAGTTTAATACAGCGGGGAGTCGGCAAGCAGTACTTC. Its translation is CASSLIQRGVGKQYF.

This clonotype was seen ten or more times. V usage is TRBV5-1 and J usage is TRBJ2-1, with 8 positions matching TRBD1. CDR1 is SGHRS and CDR2 is YFSETQ in the germline V gene. V shed 2 bases, J shed 7 bases, and the junction held 5 bases outside the gene matches. The CDR3 spans 14 residues. The CDR3 nucleotides are TGCGCCAGCAGCTTCAGGGGGCCGGAGAATGAGCAGTTCTTC. Amino acids: CASSFRGPENEQFF.

Regarding this clonotype: This clone may be a read error of a much larger clone one base away. CDR3 protein: CARSLSELYNEQFF. The CDR3 DNA reads as TGTGCCAGGAGCTTATCTGAACTATACAATGAGCAGTTCTTC. The chain employs TRBV13 and TRBJ2-1; D is unclear. The CDR3 covers 14 residues. The V gene's germline CDR1 is PRHDT and CDR2 FYEKMQ (reference sequence). Full variable domain (missing parts from reference TRBV13 and TRBJ2-1): AAGVIQSPRHLIKEKRETATLKCYPIPRHDTVYWYQQGPGQDPQFLISFYEKMQSDKGSIPDRFSAQQFSDYHSELNMSSLELGDSALYFCARSLSELYNEQFFGPGTRLTVL.

There are many counts of this clonotype. The gene calls are TRBV2 and TRBJ1-1; the match to TRBD1 covers 9 bases. The V segment lost 4 bases and the J segment 5 bases; nucleotides outside the gene matches: 5. The CDR3 runs to 14 residues. Germline-derived CDR1 and CDR2 are SNHLY and FYNNEI. CDR3 DNA: TGTGCCAGCAGTGGGGGGACAGGGCCGACTGAAGCTTTCTTT. This codes for CASSGGTGPTEAFF.

The gene calls are TRBV7-2 and TRBJ2-3; D remains ambiguous. The V gene lost 6 bases and the J gene lost 0 bases, with 13 bases spanning the gap. CDR3 length equals 15 residues. The V gene's germline CDR1 is SGHTA and CDR2 FQGNSA. In DNA form, the CDR3 reads TGTGCCAGCAGATGGTCAGCCTCTAGCACAGATACGCAGTATTTT. Translated, it gives CASRWSASSTDTQYF.

At least ten counts were recorded for this clonotype. In DNA form, the CDR3 reads TGTGCCATCAGTGAGGGACTGCCCGATTTAGGAGGAGCCTACGAGCAGTACTTC. Translated, it gives CAISEGLPDLGGAYEQYF. This chain links TRBV10-3 with TRBJ2-7, with a weak D call TRBD2 (5 bases). The germline gives CDR1 ENHRY, CDR2 SYGVKD. The V gene lost 2 bases and the J gene lost 2 bases, with 22 bases spanning the gap. The CDR3 length is 18 residues.

This clonotype was found many times. The rearrangement uses TRBV10-3 and TRBJ2-1; D possibly matches TRBD1 or TRBD2 (5 bases each). The CDR3 spans 17 residues. Trimming took 8 bases from V and 9 from J, leaving 29 bases between them. Germline V gene data show CDR1 as ENHRY and CDR2 as SYGVKD. DNA of the CDR3: TGTGCCATCTCATCCTGGGGCCCTCCGGCGGGTGAGAGTGAGCAGTTCTTC. Its protein product is CAISSWGPPAGESEQFF.

This clonotype came up many times. The chain links TRBV5-1 to TRBJ1-6, with D hard to call. Germline V gene lookup returns CDR1 SGHRS and CDR2 YFSETQ. Deletions cut 0 bases from V and 10 bases from J, with 20 bases between. The CDR3 is 17 residues long. The CDR3 DNA reads as TGCGCCAGCAGCTTGGTAGTCTCGCGGCAGTCTGGATCACCCCTCCACTTT. Translated: CASSLVVSRQSGSPLHF.

The sample holds many counts of this clonotype. The chain employs TRBV5-1 and TRBJ2-7; D is possibly TRBD1 or TRBD2 (5 bases each). Germline-derived CDR1 and CDR2 are SGHRS and YFSETQ. CDR3 length: 12 residues. V was pared by 4 bases and J by 5 bases, with 10 bases between. CDR3 DNA sequence: TGCGCCAGCAGCCGGGGCGAGAACGAGCAGTACTTC. This gives the protein CASSRGENEQYF. The full variable domain, in which reference TRBV5-1 and TRBJ2-7 provide the parts outside the CDR3, is KAGVTQTPRYLIKTRGQQVTLSCSPISGHRSVSWYQQTPGQGLQFLFEYFSETQRNKGNFPGRFSGRQFSNSRSEMNVSTLELGDSALYLCASSRGENEQYFGPGTRLTVT.

The CDR3 spells CASSLDSDSYEQYF. In DNA form, the CDR3 reads TGCGCCAGCAGCTTGGACAGCGATTCCTACGAGCAGTACTTC. This sequence joins TRBV5-1 and TRBJ2-7; D is ambiguous. The V and J ends lost 0 bases and 1 base respectively, with 8 bases between them. Germline CDR1 reads SGHRS; CDR2 reads YFSETQ. This CDR3 has 14 amino acids.

This clonotype was seen a few times. The rearrangement links TRBV6-5 to TRBJ1-2, with 9 positions matching TRBD1. From germline, CDR1 is MNHEY and CDR2 SVGAGI. The CDR3 spans 14 residues. Trimming at V came to 2 bases and at J to 7 bases, leaving 5 bases not matched to a gene. CDR3 region: CASSYAQGAPGYTF. The CDR3 nucleotides read TGTGCCAGCAGTTACGCACAGGGGGCGCCTGGCTACACCTTC.

The chain carries TRBV20-1 and TRBJ1-4; tentative D call: TRBD1 (5 bases). The germline V gene has CDR1 DFQATT and CDR2 SNEGSKA (reference sequence). Trimming cost V 6 bases and J 8 bases, with 22 bases left between them. The CDR3 runs to 15 residues. CDR3 nucleotide sequence: TGCAGTGCCCCGCTGGGGGGGGGTGCGAGGGAAAAACTGTTTTTT. Protein: CSAPLGGGAREKLFF.

This clonotype was seen repeatedly, ten times or more. The V gene is TRBV9, the J gene TRBJ1-6; D may be TRBD1 (5 bases). CDR3 length: 13 residues. Trimming shortened V by 3 bases and J by 10 bases, and 11 bases separated the two germline ends. The V gene's germline CDR1 is SGDLS and CDR2 YYNGEE. The chain's CDR3 is CASSAQQGSPLHF. CDR3 in DNA: TGTGCCAGCAGCGCCCAGCAGGGCTCACCCCTCCACTTT.

This clonotype has ten or more counts. The chain has TRBV20-1 and TRBJ2-2, with unresolved D. The CDR3 contains 15 residues. Looked up from germline, CDR1 is DFQATT and CDR2 is SNEGSKA (reference sequence). V was trimmed by 0 bases and J by 0 bases, leaving 8 bases between them. CDR3 coding DNA: TGCAGTGCTAGAGAAAGGGTCGCGAACACCGGGGAGCTGTTTTTT. Encoded protein: CSARERVANTGELFF.

Ten or more counts support this clonotype. V usage is TRBV5-5 and J usage is TRBJ2-1; D is unresolved. From germline, CDR1 is SGHKS and CDR2 YYEKEE (reference sequence). V dropped 0 bases and J dropped 8 bases, with 12 bases sitting between them. The CDR3 totals 14 residues. CDR3 region: CASSLGGLVYEQFF. The CDR3 DNA reads as TGTGCCAGCAGCTTGGGTGGGCTAGTCTATGAGCAGTTCTTC.

There are many counts of this clonotype. The CDR3 sequence is CSVPRGQGTEAFF. The CDR3 DNA reads TGCAGTGTCCCAAGGGGTCAGGGCACTGAAGCTTTCTTT. The chain couples TRBV20-1 to TRBJ1-1, with D possibly matching TRBD1 (5 bases). The CDR3 totals 13 residues. V lost 7 bases and J lost 4, with 16 bases in between. Germline-derived CDR1 and CDR2 are DFQATT and SNEGSKA (reference sequence).

This clonotype was observed at least ten times. The chain joins TRBV20-1 to TRBJ1-1; no firm D call. The CDR3 contains 12 residues. The ends were cut back, 3 bases at V and 4 bases at J, with 9 bases in the middle. Germline V CDR1 and CDR2: DFQATT, SNEGSKA (reference sequence). CDR3 sequence reads: CSASLIGTEAFF. In DNA form, the CDR3 reads TGCAGTGCTAGTCTGATCGGCACTGAAGCTTTCTTT.

The V call is TRBV20-1, the J call TRBJ1-2, with a possible D match to TRBD1 (6 bases). The CDR3 runs to 13 residues. Trimming took off 2 bases at V and 6 bases at J, with 13 bases between the two ends. Germline loops: CDR1 DFQATT, CDR2 SNEGSKA (reference sequence). This CDR3 reads CSARPGVTNGYTF. For the CDR3, the DNA is TGCAGTGCTAGACCAGGGGTGACGAATGGCTACACCTTC.

This clonotype was observed at least ten times. V usage is TRBV6-2 or TRBV6-3 and J usage is TRBJ2-7, with 8 bases lining up with TRBD2. CDR3 length: 14 amino acids. V lost 4 bases to trimming and J lost 2 bases; unmatched junction nucleotides: 4. The germline V gene encodes CDR1 MNHEY and CDR2 SVGEGT. CDR3 bases: TGTGCCAGCAGTTCCCTAGCGGGTACCTACGAGCAGTACTTC. This sequence encodes CASSSLAGTYEQYF.

This clonotype was recorded a few times. The chain links TRBV25-1 to TRBJ1-1, with D perhaps matching TRBD1 (6 bases). V was cut by 4 bases and J by 5 bases, with 14 bases left in between. There are 14 residues in the CDR3. The germline CDR1 and CDR2 sequences are MGHDK and SYGVNS. Here the CDR3 reads CASSGQGMRTEAFF. DNA of the CDR3: TGTGCCAGCAGTGGGCAGGGGATGAGGACTGAAGCTTTCTTT.